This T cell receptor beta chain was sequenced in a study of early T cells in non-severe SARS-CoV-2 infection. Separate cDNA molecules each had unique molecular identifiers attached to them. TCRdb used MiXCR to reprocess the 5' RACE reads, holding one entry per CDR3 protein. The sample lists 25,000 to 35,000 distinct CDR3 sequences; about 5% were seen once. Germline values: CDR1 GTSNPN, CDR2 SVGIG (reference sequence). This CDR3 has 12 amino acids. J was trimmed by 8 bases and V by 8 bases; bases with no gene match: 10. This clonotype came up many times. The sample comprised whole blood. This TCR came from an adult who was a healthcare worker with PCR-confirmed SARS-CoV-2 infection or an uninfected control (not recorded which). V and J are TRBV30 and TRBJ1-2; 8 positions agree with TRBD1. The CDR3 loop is CARFQGAGGYTF. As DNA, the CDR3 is TGTGCCCGTTTCCAGGGGGCAGGCGGCTACACCTTC.